This T cell receptor beta chain was sequenced during a study of T cell repertoires in cytomegalovirus infection. About the research overall: Public TCR beta signatures indicated both CMV infection and matching HLA type.

This CDR3 has 14 amino acids. Germline CDR1 and CDR2: DFQATT and SNEGSKA (reference sequence). Trimming cost V 2 bases and J 6 bases, with 16 bases left between them. TCRdb re-called the reads with MiXCR, one entry per CDR3 protein. The table includes some 100,000 distinct CDR3 sequences, roughly a quarter detected once. The sequence was collected from a human donor in good health (CMV status not recorded). Some clones in this sample may be carry-over from other donors' samples. The chain recombines TRBV20-1 with TRBJ2-5; D unresolved. Sequenced sample: CD8+ T cells from PBMCs. The CDR3 DNA reads as TGCAGTGCTAGAAGAGGTCTAGATTCTCAGACCCAGTACTTC. Encoded protein: CSARRGLDSQTQYF.